This is a list of T cell receptor beta chains from one sample in a study of regulatory T cells in long-lasting Graves disease. TCRdb recomputed calls from the multiplex PCR reads with MiXCR, one row per CDR3 protein. The sample gives 500,000 to 800,000 distinct CDR3 sequences, about 30% of which show up once; roughly 41% is in the top ten. The specimen was peripheral blood mononuclear cells (PBMCs), collected when the disease was refractory, from a patient treated with antithyroid drugs. The receptors shown here come from a female donor with Graves disease. Each CDR3 is given with its conserved first and last residue. D genes are given only for firm matches. A clone size is listed for some rows: how often the clone was seen (once, few, many), or a class if it is expanded.

clone_size: .; j_call: TRBJ2-5; d_call: .; v_call: TRBV30; cdr3_nt: TGTGCCTGGAGTAGGTCGGGGGTAGAGACCCAGTACTTC; cdr3_aa: CAWSRSGVETQYF
clone_size: few; j_call: TRBJ2-5; d_call: .; v_call: TRBV6-1; cdr3_nt: TGTGCCAGCAGACGGACCCAGGGGACCCAGTACTTC; cdr3_aa: CASRRTQGTQYF
clone_size: .; j_call: TRBJ1-5; d_call: .; v_call: TRBV28; cdr3_nt: TGTGCCAGCAGTTTCCCCCGTAAAGGGAGCAATCAGCCCCAGCATTTT; cdr3_aa: CASSFPRKGSNQPQHF
clone_size: .; j_call: TRBJ1-6; d_call: TRBD1; v_call: TRBV7-2; cdr3_nt: TGTGCCAGCAGCTTTGGAGACAGGGGCGCTTCACCCCTCCACTTT; cdr3_aa: CASSFGDRGASPLHF
clone_size: many; j_call: TRBJ1-1; d_call: .; v_call: TRBV12-3/TRBV12-4; cdr3_nt: TGTGCCAGCAGTCCACCGAAGAACACTGAAGCTTTCTTT; cdr3_aa: CASSPPKNTEAFF
clone_size: .; j_call: TRBJ2-7; d_call: .; v_call: TRBV4-1; cdr3_nt: TGCGCCAGCAGCCATCAGGACAGACCGTCCTACGAGCAGTACTTC; cdr3_aa: CASSHQDRPSYEQYF
clone_size: .; j_call: TRBJ1-1; d_call: TRBD1; v_call: TRBV4-1; cdr3_nt: TGCGCCAGCAGCCGTTCAGGGGGCACGGGAAAAACTGAAGCTTTCTTT; cdr3_aa: CASSRSGGTGKTEAFF
clone_size: .; j_call: TRBJ2-1; d_call: TRBD2; v_call: TRBV12-5; cdr3_nt: TGTGCTAGCTTTTCCGGGACTAGCGGGATAAATGAGCAGTTCTTC; cdr3_aa: CASFSGTSGINEQFF
clone_size: few; j_call: TRBJ1-1; d_call: .; v_call: TRBV18; cdr3_nt: TGTGCCAGCTCACGGCGGGCAGAGATGAACACTGAAGCTTTCTTT; cdr3_aa: CASSRRAEMNTEAFF
clone_size: .; j_call: TRBJ1-2; d_call: TRBD1; v_call: TRBV28; cdr3_nt: TGTGCCAGCAGCATGGACAGGTTAGCTAACTATGGCTACACCTTC; cdr3_aa: CASSMDRLANYGYTF
clone_size: many; j_call: TRBJ1-6; d_call: .; v_call: TRBV28; cdr3_nt: TGTGCCAGCAGTTTAAGGAGGGCAAATTCACCCCTCCACTTT; cdr3_aa: CASSLRRANSPLHF
clone_size: .; j_call: TRBJ1-1; d_call: .; v_call: TRBV19; cdr3_nt: TGTGCCAGTAGTAGGACGGCTCGAAGCAACACTGAAGCTTTCTTT; cdr3_aa: CASSRTARSNTEAFF
clone_size: few; j_call: TRBJ2-7; d_call: .; v_call: TRBV20-1; cdr3_nt: TGCAGTGCTAGTGGGACTGAGTCCTACGAGCAGTACTTC; cdr3_aa: CSASGTESYEQYF
clone_size: few; j_call: TRBJ2-7; d_call: TRBD2; v_call: TRBV12-3/TRBV12-4; cdr3_nt: TGTGCCAGCAGAGGGACTAGCGTTGGCTACGAGCAGTACTTC; cdr3_aa: CASRGTSVGYEQYF
clone_size: .; j_call: TRBJ1-5; d_call: TRBD1; v_call: TRBV12-3/TRBV12-4; cdr3_nt: TGTGCCAGCAGTGGGACAGGGGCTTGGGCGGATCAGCCCCAGCATTTT; cdr3_aa: CASSGTGAWADQPQHF
clone_size: many; j_call: TRBJ1-1; d_call: .; v_call: TRBV6-2/TRBV6-3; cdr3_nt: TGTGCCAGCAGTTATCTGAGGGATTTGAACACTGAAGCTTTCTTT; cdr3_aa: CASSYLRDLNTEAFF
clone_size: .; j_call: TRBJ1-6; d_call: .; v_call: TRBV11-1; cdr3_nt: TGTGCCAGCAGCTTACGGAACTATAATTCACCCCTCCACTTT; cdr3_aa: CASSLRNYNSPLHF
clone_size: few; j_call: TRBJ1-1; d_call: .; v_call: TRBV2; cdr3_nt: TGTGCCAGCAGTCAATCAGGGCCTGAAGCTTTCTTT; cdr3_aa: CASSQSGPEAFF
clone_size: .; j_call: TRBJ2-7; d_call: .; v_call: TRBV7-9; cdr3_nt: TGTGCCAGCAGCTTAGAGGCAGGAGAGGTCTACGAGCAGTACTTC; cdr3_aa: CASSLEAGEVYEQYF
clone_size: many; j_call: TRBJ1-4; d_call: .; v_call: TRBV2; cdr3_nt: TGTGCCAGCAGAGGAGGAGGTGGTGAAAAACTGTTTTTT; cdr3_aa: CASRGGGGEKLFF
clone_size: few; j_call: TRBJ1-5; d_call: .; v_call: TRBV5-5; cdr3_nt: TGTGCCAGCAGCTTAAAGGGGCGCAATGGTCAGCCCCAGCATTTT; cdr3_aa: CASSLKGRNGQPQHF
clone_size: .; j_call: TRBJ1-1; d_call: .; v_call: TRBV11-2; cdr3_nt: TGTGCCAGCAGCGAAAGGACTAGACGAGCTGAAGCTTTCTTT; cdr3_aa: CASSERTRRAEAFF
clone_size: .; j_call: TRBJ1-5; d_call: .; v_call: TRBV28; cdr3_nt: TGTGCCAGCAGTTTCTGGAGAGTTGATAGCAATCAGCCCCAGCATTTT; cdr3_aa: CASSFWRVDSNQPQHF
clone_size: few; j_call: TRBJ1-2; d_call: .; v_call: TRBV2; cdr3_nt: TGTGCCAGCAGTGCCCTCGTGGGGGGGGCGAATGGCTACACCTTC; cdr3_aa: CASSALVGGANGYTF
clone_size: many; j_call: TRBJ1-6; d_call: .; v_call: TRBV2; cdr3_nt: TGTGCCAGCATAAAGGAACAAGCTGAAGGTTCACCCCTCCACTTT; cdr3_aa: CASIKEQAEGSPLHF
clone_size: .; j_call: TRBJ2-7; d_call: TRBD1; v_call: TRBV12-3/TRBV12-4; cdr3_nt: TGTGCCAGCAGCCAACATGACGGACAGGGGGGTAACGAGCAGTACTTC; cdr3_aa: CASSQHDGQGGNEQYF
clone_size: many; j_call: TRBJ1-2; d_call: .; v_call: TRBV6-1; cdr3_nt: TGTGCCAGCTCCCCCCGTCCAGGAGATAACTATGGCTACACCTTC; cdr3_aa: CASSPRPGDNYGYTF
clone_size: once; j_call: TRBJ1-5; d_call: TRBD1; v_call: TRBV12-3/TRBV12-4; cdr3_nt: TGTGCCAGTTATCCCGGGACAGGGGCCAATCAGCCCCAGCATTTT; cdr3_aa: CASYPGTGANQPQHF
clone_size: .; j_call: TRBJ2-3; d_call: .; v_call: TRBV5-1; cdr3_nt: TGCGCCAGCAGCTTGGCTAGCACAGATACGCAGTATTTT; cdr3_aa: CASSLASTDTQYF
clone_size: .; j_call: TRBJ1-2; d_call: TRBD1; v_call: TRBV15; cdr3_nt: TGTGCCACCAGCAGATCGACAGGGGAATTCGGCGGCTACACCTTC; cdr3_aa: CATSRSTGEFGGYTF
clone_size: few; j_call: TRBJ1-2; d_call: TRBD1; v_call: TRBV18; cdr3_nt: TGTGCCAGCTCACTTCGGACAGGGAAGTATGGCTACACCTTC; cdr3_aa: CASSLRTGKYGYTF
clone_size: .; j_call: TRBJ2-7; d_call: TRBD2; v_call: TRBV5-1; cdr3_nt: TGCGCCAGCAGCTTGGAGCCAGCGGGAGTAAAAGAGCAGTACTTC; cdr3_aa: CASSLEPAGVKEQYF
clone_size: .; j_call: TRBJ1-2; d_call: TRBD1; v_call: TRBV27; cdr3_nt: TGTGCCAGCAGTCCCAGGGGGTACTATGGCTACACCTTC; cdr3_aa: CASSPRGYYGYTF
clone_size: few; j_call: TRBJ1-2; d_call: TRBD1; v_call: TRBV29-1; cdr3_nt: TGCAGCGTTGCTACAGGGGGCCTCTATGGCTACACCTTC; cdr3_aa: CSVATGGLYGYTF
clone_size: .; j_call: TRBJ1-3; d_call: .; v_call: TRBV10-3; cdr3_nt: TGTGCCTTTCAGTCTGGAAACACCATATATTTT; cdr3_aa: CAFQSGNTIYF
clone_size: .; j_call: TRBJ2-1; d_call: .; v_call: TRBV20-1; cdr3_nt: TGCAGTGCTAACTCGGGAACCTACAATGAGCAGTTCTTC; cdr3_aa: CSANSGTYNEQFF
clone_size: .; j_call: TRBJ2-7; d_call: .; v_call: TRBV30; cdr3_nt: TGTGCCTGGAGTGAGTTTGGACAGACCTACGAGCAGTACTTC; cdr3_aa: CAWSEFGQTYEQYF
clone_size: few; j_call: TRBJ1-5; d_call: TRBD1; v_call: TRBV3-1; cdr3_nt: TGTGCCAGCAGCGCACGACAGGGGGCTGGCAATCAGCCCCAGCATTTT; cdr3_aa: CASSARQGAGNQPQHF
clone_size: many; j_call: TRBJ1-2; d_call: .; v_call: TRBV6-2/TRBV6-3; cdr3_nt: TGTGCCAGCAGCCACAGTGATGGCTACACCTTC; cdr3_aa: CASSHSDGYTF
clone_size: .; j_call: TRBJ1-2; d_call: .; v_call: TRBV6-1; cdr3_nt: TGTGCCAGCAGTGTCGGGGGAAGCTATGGCTACACCTTC; cdr3_aa: CASSVGGSYGYTF
clone_size: .; j_call: TRBJ2-7; d_call: .; v_call: TRBV10-1; cdr3_nt: TGCGCCAGCAGTGAGTCGGGGACCTACGAGCAGTACTTC; cdr3_aa: CASSESGTYEQYF
clone_size: .; j_call: TRBJ1-5; d_call: TRBD1; v_call: TRBV19; cdr3_nt: TGTGCCAGTGGGGGACCGGGACAGGGGTACAATCAGCCCCAGCATTTT; cdr3_aa: CASGGPGQGYNQPQHF
clone_size: .; j_call: TRBJ2-7; d_call: .; v_call: TRBV20-1; cdr3_nt: TGCAGTGCTAGCCTGCTCGGCTACGAGCAGTACTTC; cdr3_aa: CSASLLGYEQYF
clone_size: .; j_call: TRBJ2-7; d_call: TRBD2; v_call: TRBV6-4; cdr3_nt: TGTGCCAGCACTAATAGCGGGAGGTTAGACTACGAGCAGTACTTC; cdr3_aa: CASTNSGRLDYEQYF
clone_size: many; j_call: TRBJ1-1; d_call: TRBD1; v_call: TRBV20-1; cdr3_nt: TGCAGTGCTTCTAGCGCAGGGGGTATGAACACTGAAGCTTTCTTT; cdr3_aa: CSASSAGGMNTEAFF
clone_size: few; j_call: TRBJ1-2; d_call: .; v_call: TRBV29-1; cdr3_nt: TGCGCGGCGGGGACTAACTATGGCTACACCTTC; cdr3_aa: CAAGTNYGYTF
clone_size: .; j_call: TRBJ1-3; d_call: TRBD1; v_call: TRBV6-1; cdr3_nt: TGTGCCAGCAGCGCCCGGGACAGGGTTGGAAACACCATATATTTT; cdr3_aa: CASSARDRVGNTIYF
clone_size: .; j_call: TRBJ1-5; d_call: .; v_call: TRBV19; cdr3_nt: TGTGCCAGCACCTCATTGGGGGGGTCTCAGCCCCAGCATTTT; cdr3_aa: CASTSLGGSQPQHF
clone_size: few; j_call: TRBJ1-3; d_call: .; v_call: TRBV20-1; cdr3_nt: TGCAGTGCTAGAGTAGGCAGGAGCTCTGGAAACACCATATATTTT; cdr3_aa: CSARVGRSSGNTIYF
clone_size: .; j_call: TRBJ1-5; d_call: TRBD1; v_call: TRBV7-6; cdr3_nt: TGTGCCAGCAGCACCGGGACAGGGGGTATGGGCAATCAGCCCCAGCATTTT; cdr3_aa: CASSTGTGGMGNQPQHF
clone_size: few; j_call: TRBJ2-5; d_call: .; v_call: TRBV27; cdr3_nt: TGTGCCAGCAGTGACTCCCTGGGGACCCAGTACTTC; cdr3_aa: CASSDSLGTQYF
clone_size: few; j_call: TRBJ1-2; d_call: TRBD1; v_call: TRBV7-9; cdr3_nt: TGTGCCAGCAGCTGGCCCGGGACAGGTTACGGCTACACCTTC; cdr3_aa: CASSWPGTGYGYTF
clone_size: few; j_call: TRBJ1-1; d_call: .; v_call: TRBV5-1; cdr3_nt: TGCGCCAGCAGCTTGGTGGCAGTTGAAGGCACTGAAGCTTTCTTT; cdr3_aa: CASSLVAVEGTEAFF
clone_size: .; j_call: TRBJ1-1; d_call: .; v_call: TRBV19; cdr3_nt: TGTGCCAGTAGTATAGCCACTGTGAACACTGAAGCTTTCTTT; cdr3_aa: CASSIATVNTEAFF